The T cell receptor beta chain under discussion was sequenced for a study of OX40 agonist ivuxolimab in advanced cancers. About the study: Every 2 weeks, ivuxolimab was infused into the patients intravenously at between 0.01 and 10 mg/kg.

This table comes from immunoSEQ multiplex PCR, and its TCRdb copy is limited to in-frame clones, with some not included. The data show tens of thousands of clones, 80% to 90% seen once. Cycle 7 day 1, cycle 4 day 1, and baseline were the timepoints at which blood was sampled. Germline V CDR1 and CDR2: MNHEY, SVGAGI. Deletions cut 5 bases from V and 10 bases from J, with 9 bases between. The CDR3 consists of 11 residues. Sample: CD4+ or CD8+ T cells sorted from blood, taken in a trial of the OX40 agonist ivuxolimab. This clonotype originated in an adult with an advanced solid tumor such as melanoma, head and neck, liver or kidney cancer. This sequence joins TRBV6-5 and TRBJ2-1; D call uncertain. DNA of the CDR3: TGTGCCAGCAGTGACGCAGGAGAGCAGTTCTTC. Protein sequence: CASSDAGEQFF.